This is a list of T cell receptor beta chains from one sample in a study of T cell responses to AZD1222 COVID-19 vaccine. Generated by immunoSEQ multiplex PCR, the TCRdb table keeps only in-frame clones and is missing some. The table records approximately 94,000 clones, over 90% of them present only once. The specimen was peripheral blood, collected on day 0 of AZD1222 vaccination. These receptor sequences come from an adult in good health. CDR3s include the opening cysteine and the closing phenylalanine or tryptophan. Fields, in order: J gene, clone size, V gene, D gene, CDR3 protein, CDR3 DNA. D genes are given only for firm matches. Clone size is stated in some rows and not others, as once, few, many or a class when expanded.

>TRBJ2-1|NA|TRBV28|TRBD2
CAGRSSGRAYEQFF
TGTGCCGGAAGATCTAGCGGGAGGGCTTATGAGCAGTTCTTC
>TRBJ2-4|NA|TRBV9|NA
CASSADRYKNIQYF
TGTGCCAGCAGCGCTGACAGATACAAAAACATTCAGTACTTC
>TRBJ1-5|few|TRBV27|TRBD1
CASSPTGGYQPQHF
TGTGCCAGCAGCCCGACAGGGGGCTATCAGCCCCAGCATTTT
>TRBJ1-2|once|TRBV12-3/TRBV12-4|NA
CASSPRRIYGYTF
TGTGCCAGCAGTCCACGACGGATCTATGGCTACACCTTC
>TRBJ2-2|NA|TRBV28|NA
CASSPGSNTGELFF
TGTGCCAGCAGTCCGGGGTCCAACACCGGGGAGCTGTTTTTT
>TRBJ1-4|NA|TRBV19|NA
CASRTTGDEKLFF
TGTGCCTCCCGGACTACGGGGGATGAAAAACTGTTTTTT
>TRBJ1-2|NA|TRBV25-1|NA
CASSDFPRDSRAGYTF
TGTGCCAGCAGTGATTTCCCCCGGGACTCAAGGGCCGGCTACACCTTC
>TRBJ2-2|NA|TRBV7-3|NA
CASSAYTGLNTGELFF
TGTGCCAGCAGCGCCTACACCGGACTGAACACCGGGGAGCTGTTTTTT
>TRBJ2-7|NA|TRBV6-5|TRBD1
CASSPQDRGSHEQYF
TGTGCCAGCAGTCCCCAGGACAGGGGGTCCCACGAGCAGTACTTC
>TRBJ2-2|NA|TRBV7-5|NA
CVRSCRQPTATGELFF
TGTGTCAGAAGCTGTCGACAGCCCACGGCCACCGGGGAGCTGTTTTTT
>TRBJ2-3|NA|TRBV30|TRBD2
CAWSPLTSAITDTQYF
TGTGCCTGGAGTCCCCTGACTAGCGCAATCACAGATACGCAGTATTTT
>TRBJ2-3|NA|TRBV6-5|TRBD1
CASSYSGQLADTQYF
TGTGCCAGCAGTTACTCGGGACAGTTGGCAGATACGCAGTATTTT
>TRBJ1-2|NA|TRBV5-6|NA
CASSVGYGSYGYTF
TGTGCCAGCAGCGTAGGCTACGGCTCCTATGGCTACACCTTC
>TRBJ1-5|few|TRBV10-3|TRBD1
CAISDPGGRSEAQHF
TGTGCCATCAGTGATCCAGGGGGAAGATCAGAGGCCCAGCATTTT
>TRBJ2-7|NA|TRBV5-6|NA
CASSFLKDRGSYEQYF
TGTGCCAGCAGCTTTCTTAAGGATAGGGGGTCCTACGAGCAGTACTTC
>TRBJ2-1|NA|TRBV24-1|NA
CATSDPILAYYNEQFF
TGTGCCACCAGTGATCCGATATTAGCGTACTACAATGAGCAGTTCTTC
>TRBJ2-3|few|TRBV10-1|NA
CASSDRADTQYF
TGCGCCAGCAGTGACAGGGCAGATACGCAGTATTTT
>TRBJ1-6|NA|TRBV27|TRBD1
CASSGTGGDSPLHF
TGTGCCAGCAGTGGGACAGGGGGCGATTCACCCCTCCACTTT
>TRBJ2-3|NA|TRBV7-9|TRBD1
CASSLGQGGSTDTQYF
TGTGCCAGCAGCTTAGGACAGGGCGGTAGCACAGATACGCAGTATTTT
>TRBJ1-3|NA|TRBV28|NA
CASSLPPASGNTIYF
TGTGCCAGCAGTTTACCCCCGGCTTCTGGAAACACCATATATTTT
>TRBJ2-5|NA|TRBV2|TRBD2
CASSREGEETQYF
TGTGCCAGCTCGAGGGAGGGCGAGGAGACCCAGTACTTC
>TRBJ2-1|once|TRBV19|NA
CASSQAAYEQFF
TGTGCCAGTAGTCAGGCGGCGTATGAGCAGTTCTTC
>TRBJ2-7|NA|TRBV4-1|TRBD2
CASSHQLGGGSYEQYF
TGCGCCAGCAGCCATCAACTGGGCGGGGGGTCCTACGAGCAGTACTTC
>TRBJ2-7|NA|TRBV28|TRBD2
CASGGGLARCF
TGTGCCAGCGGAGGAGGACTAGCGCGTTGCTTC
>TRBJ1-1|NA|TRBV11-1|NA
CASSSGQGTEAFF
TGTGCCAGCAGCTCAGGGCAGGGCACTGAAGCTTTCTTT
>TRBJ2-2|NA|TRBV7-8|NA
CASSPRRTGELFF
TGTGCCAGCAGCCCAAGACGCACCGGGGAGCTGTTTTTT
>TRBJ1-2|once|TRBV9|NA
CASSPSSPVHYGYTF
TGTGCCAGCAGCCCCAGTAGTCCGGTCCACTATGGCTACACCTTC
>TRBJ2-3|NA|TRBV15|NA
CATSRDRATDTQYF
TGTGCCACCAGCAGAGACAGGGCCACAGATACGCAGTATTTT
>TRBJ1-2|NA|TRBV9|NA
CASSPRGDYGYTF
TGTGCCAGCAGCCCGAGGGGGGACTATGGCTACACCTTC
>TRBJ2-5|NA|TRBV5-1|TRBD1
CASSFRGQAQETQYF
TGCGCCAGCAGCTTTAGAGGACAGGCCCAAGAGACCCAGTACTTC
>TRBJ1-1|NA|TRBV12-3/TRBV12-4|NA
CASSLGAFF
TGTGCCAGCAGTTTAGGAGCTTTCTTT
>TRBJ2-2|NA|TRBV5-1|NA
CASSSIPEGTGELFF
TGCGCCAGCAGCTCAATCCCGGAGGGGACCGGGGAGCTGTTTTTT
>TRBJ2-1|NA|TRBV29-1|TRBD1
CSVGRTGTGVSNEQFF
TGCAGCGTGGGAAGAACCGGGACAGGGGTCTCCAATGAGCAGTTCTTC
>TRBJ1-2|NA|TRBV30|NA
CAWSVDRIHYGYTF
TGTGCCTGGAGTGTTGACAGGATACACTATGGCTACACCTTC
>TRBJ2-1|NA|TRBV4-1|NA
CASSQVPSVSYNEQFF
TGCGCCAGCAGCCAAGTCCCTAGCGTCTCCTACAATGAGCAGTTCTTC
>TRBJ1-1|NA|TRBV5-1|TRBD1
CASSQGTENTEAFF
TGCGCCAGCAGCCAAGGGACAGAGAACACTGAAGCTTTCTTT
>TRBJ1-2|once|TRBV6-6|NA
CASSTGGAGVYTF
TGTGCCAGCAGTACGGGGGGCGCGGGGGTCTACACCTTC
>TRBJ1-1|NA|TRBV20-1|TRBD1
CSASDRGLNTEAFF
TGCAGTGCTAGTGACAGGGGCTTGAACACTGAAGCTTTCTTT
>TRBJ2-1|NA|TRBV5-4|TRBD1
CASSTGTGSSYNEQFF
TGTGCCAGCAGCACGGGGACAGGGAGCTCCTACAATGAGCAGTTCTTC
>TRBJ1-4|NA|TRBV6-6|TRBD1
CASSLPSGTGLYNEKLFF
TGTGCCAGCAGTCTCCCCTCCGGGACAGGGCTCTATAATGAAAAACTGTTTTTT